These T cell receptor beta chains were read from a single sample in a study of shared clonotypes between healthy human individuals. The assay was immunoSEQ multiplex PCR, and TCRdb's table has in-frame clones only and misses some. The sample has about 2.1 million clones; about 94% are singletons. Sequencing input: naive CD8+ T cells from PBMCs. These receptors were obtained from a young man in good health. Some clones in this sample may be carry-over from other donors' samples. The CDR3 runs from the conserved cysteine through the conserved F or W. The order of the fields is CDR3 protein, CDR3 DNA, clone size, V gene, J gene, D gene. The D gene is left open where the match is weak. Expanded clones get a size class; other rows say once, few or many, or leave the size out.

CASSRGTDLNYGYTF,TGTGCCAGCAGTCGCGGGACAGATCTTAACTATGGCTACACCTTC,.,TRBV6-6,TRBJ1-2,TRBD1
CASTMTGVEQYF,TGTGCCAGCACGATGACAGGGGTCGAGCAGTACTTC,.,TRBV2,TRBJ2-7,TRBD1
CASSLDFRGNDEQYF,TGTGCCAGCAGCTTAGATTTCAGGGGGAACGACGAGCAGTACTTC,.,TRBV11-2,TRBJ2-7,TRBD1
CASSQVIAGVSEQFF,TGCGCCAGCAGCCAAGTGATAGCGGGAGTCTCTGAGCAGTTCTTC,.,TRBV4-3,TRBJ2-1,TRBD2
CASSVDGGSSNQPQHF,TGTGCCAGCAGCGTAGATGGGGGATCGAGCAATCAGCCCCAGCATTTT,.,TRBV9,TRBJ1-5,.
CASSLAGQNEQFF,TGTGCCAGCAGCTTAGCGGGGCAGAATGAGCAGTTCTTC,.,TRBV7-9,TRBJ2-1,.
CAWSAMVNEQFF,TGTGCCTGGAGTGCGATGGTGAATGAGCAGTTCTTC,.,TRBV30,TRBJ2-1,.
CASVSGWMDNEQFF,TGTGCCAGCGTTAGCGGTTGGATGGACAATGAGCAGTTCTTC,.,TRBV28,TRBJ2-1,.
CASSHPSLAGATYEQYF,TGTGCCAGCAGCCACCCCTCCCTAGCGGGAGCGACCTACGAGCAGTACTTC,.,TRBV4-2,TRBJ2-7,TRBD2
CASSGQGWDEQFF,TGTGCCAGCAGCGGACAGGGTTGGGATGAGCAGTTCTTC,.,TRBV7-6,TRBJ2-1,TRBD1
CASSGGVSASYEQYF,TGTGCCAGCAGTGGAGGGGTCAGCGCTTCCTACGAGCAGTACTTC,.,TRBV9,TRBJ2-7,.
CASSKGVGNYEQYF,TGTGCCAGCAGTAAAGGGGTGGGTAATTACGAGCAGTACTTC,.,TRBV27,TRBJ2-7,.
CASSLGLAGGPEDTQYF,TGTGCCAGCAGCCTCGGACTAGCGGGAGGGCCTGAGGATACGCAGTATTTT,.,TRBV11-2,TRBJ2-3,TRBD2
CASSVGQNSNQPQHF,TGTGCCAGCAGCGTAGGCCAGAATAGCAATCAGCCCCAGCATTTT,.,TRBV9,TRBJ1-5,.
CASSQWTTNTGELFF,TGTGCCAGCAGCCAATGGACTACCAACACCGGGGAGCTGTTTTTT,few,TRBV14,TRBJ2-2,.
CVSSSTGIHNEQFF,TGTGTCAGCAGTTCTACAGGGATCCACAATGAGCAGTTCTTC,once,TRBV7-9,TRBJ2-1,.
CASSMRQALQETQYF,TGTGCCAGTAGTATGCGTCAGGCGCTACAAGAGACCCAGTACTTC,.,TRBV19,TRBJ2-5,.
CASSSGPSTQEKLFF,TGTGCCAGCAGCTCAGGACCCTCTACCCAGGAAAAACTGTTTTTT,.,TRBV7-9,TRBJ1-4,.
CASSVYRDSVTGELFF,TGTGCCAGCAGCGTCTACCGGGACAGCGTCACCGGGGAGCTGTTTTTT,.,TRBV9,TRBJ2-2,TRBD1
CASSGRDRDNQPQHF,TGTGCCAGCAGTGGGAGGGACAGGGACAATCAGCCCCAGCATTTT,.,TRBV2,TRBJ1-5,TRBD1
CASRAGGSFNEQFF,TGCGCCAGCAGAGCGGGGGGCTCCTTCAATGAGCAGTTCTTC,.,TRBV10-2,TRBJ2-1,TRBD2
CASSVGQGMIYEQYF,TGTGCCAGCAGCGTAGGACAGGGGATGATCTACGAGCAGTACTTC,.,TRBV9,TRBJ2-7,TRBD1
CASSGGDSYEQYF,TGTGCCAGCAGCGGAGGGGACTCCTACGAGCAGTACTTC,.,TRBV5-4,TRBJ2-7,.
CASSLPLEQTNQPQHF,TGTGCCAGCAGTTTACCCCTAGAACAGACCAATCAGCCCCAGCATTTT,.,TRBV28,TRBJ1-5,.
CASSWDDRDDETQYF,TGTGCCAGCAGTTGGGATGACAGGGATGATGAGACCCAGTACTTC,.,TRBV6-6,TRBJ2-5,TRBD1
CASRTTNTEAFF,TGTGCCAGCAGAACAACGAACACTGAAGCTTTCTTT,.,TRBV6-1,TRBJ1-1,.
CASSVGGETQYF,TGTGCCAGCAGCGTAGGTGGGGAGACCCAGTACTTC,.,TRBV9,TRBJ2-5,.
CASTGLTSENTGELFF,TGTGCCAGCACGGGCCTCACCTCGGAGAACACCGGGGAGCTGTTTTTT,.,TRBV27,TRBJ2-2,.
CASSLTGWAYNEQFF,TGTGCCAGCAGTTTGACGGGGTGGGCCTACAATGAGCAGTTCTTC,.,TRBV27,TRBJ2-1,.
CASSTPTLRTSAGEQFF,TGTGCCAGCAGTACACCTACCCTCCGGACTAGCGCGGGTGAGCAGTTCTTC,.,TRBV27,TRBJ2-1,TRBD2
CASSSTRDRVIETQYF,TGTGCCAGCAGTTCCACCCGGGACAGGGTGATAGAGACCCAGTACTTC,.,TRBV28,TRBJ2-5,TRBD1
CASNPLEGTGNNYGYTF,TGTGCCAGCAACCCACTGGAGGGGACAGGGAATAACTATGGCTACACCTTC,.,TRBV21-1,TRBJ1-2,.
CASSQDIGEGIRSYEQYF,TGCGCCAGCAGCCAAGATATTGGAGAGGGAATTCGCTCCTACGAGCAGTACTTC,.,TRBV4-1,TRBJ2-7,.
CASSFPGGSYEQYF,TGTGCCAGCAGTTTTCCAGGGGGCTCCTACGAGCAGTACTTC,.,TRBV28,TRBJ2-7,TRBD1
CASSQAAASLGGGIENTIYF,TGCGCCAGCAGCCAAGCGGCGGCCTCGTTGGGCGGGGGCATCGAAAACACCATATATTTT,once,TRBV4-3,TRBJ1-3,.
CAISDLDHTDTQYF,TGTGCCATCAGTGATTTGGACCACACAGATACGCAGTATTTT,.,TRBV10-3,TRBJ2-3,.
CASSFSPTGGPGYTF,TGTGCCAGCAGTTTCTCCCCTACAGGGGGCCCTGGCTACACCTTC,.,TRBV27,TRBJ1-2,TRBD1
CASGLAQINEQFF,TGTGCTAGTGGTTTGGCGCAGATTAATGAGCAGTTCTTC,.,TRBV12-5,TRBJ2-1,.
CASSYGLAGSEQYF,TGTGCCAGCAGTTACGGGCTAGCGGGCTCCGAGCAGTACTTC,once,TRBV6-5,TRBJ2-7,TRBD2
CASRKGVDEQYF,TGTGCCAGCAGGAAAGGGGTGGACGAGCAGTACTTC,.,TRBV27,TRBJ2-7,.
CASSQVRDRASNTGELFF,TGCGCCAGCAGCCAAGTCCGGGACAGGGCTTCGAACACCGGGGAGCTGTTTTTT,once,TRBV4-1,TRBJ2-2,TRBD1
CSVVISGRFYNEQFF,TGCAGCGTTGTAATTAGCGGGAGGTTTTATAATGAGCAGTTCTTC,.,TRBV29-1,TRBJ2-1,TRBD2
CATKKPGTGASQETQYF,TGTGCCACCAAAAAACCCGGGACAGGGGCGTCCCAAGAGACCCAGTACTTC,.,TRBV28,TRBJ2-5,TRBD1
CASSLSLGYYEQYF,TGTGCCAGCAGTTTATCGCTAGGGTACTACGAGCAGTACTTC,.,TRBV27,TRBJ2-7,.
CASSSLAGGGDEQYF,TGTGCCAGCAGTTCCTTAGCGGGAGGTGGAGACGAGCAGTACTTC,.,TRBV27,TRBJ2-7,TRBD2
CASSPPGGYGGELFF,TGTGCCAGCAGCCCTCCGGGCGGGTATGGCGGGGAGCTGTTTTTT,.,TRBV11-2,TRBJ2-2,.
CASSLKGLSFLGNQPQHF,TGTGCCAGCAGTTTAAAGGGCTTAAGTTTTTTGGGCAATCAGCCCCAGCATTTT,.,TRBV28,TRBJ1-5,.
CASSSGTGDRDEQFF,TGTGCCAGCAGTTCCGGGACAGGGGATCGGGATGAGCAGTTCTTC,.,TRBV27,TRBJ2-1,TRBD1
CASSMSGRFNQPQHF,TGTGCCAGTAGTATGTCCGGCAGGTTCAATCAGCCCCAGCATTTT,.,TRBV19,TRBJ1-5,.
CASSLTGTEIHEQYF,TGTGCCAGCAGTTTAACCGGGACAGAGATCCACGAGCAGTACTTC,.,TRBV27,TRBJ2-7,TRBD1
CASSLGGLGGEQYF,TGTGCCAGCAGCTTAGGGGGCTTGGGTGGGGAGCAGTACTTC,.,TRBV5-6,TRBJ2-7,TRBD1
CASRLTGTSGENEQFF,TGTGCCAGCAGGCTAACCGGGACTAGCGGGGAAAATGAGCAGTTCTTC,.,TRBV9,TRBJ2-1,TRBD2
CASSRGTGTSYGYTF,TGTGCCAGCAGCCGTGGGACAGGCACGTCATATGGCTACACCTTC,.,TRBV7-9,TRBJ1-2,TRBD1